The TCR beta chain under discussion was sequenced for a study of OX40 agonist ivuxolimab in advanced cancers. Study-wide context: Patient treatment consisted of intravenous ivuxolimab administration every 2 weeks at 0.01 to 10 mg/kg. Patients in dose escalation had liver, melanoma, kidney or head and neck cancers.

Assay used: immunoSEQ multiplex PCR; TCRdb lists only in-frame clones, some missing. Of 75,000 to 100,000 clones detected, 80% to 90% appear once; the ten largest clones hold under 2.5%. On this clone itself: Its specificity is not known.

Patients were ineligible given autoimmune disease history or systemic immunosuppression. Trimming removed 6 bases at V and 2 bases at J, with 10 bases between. The CDR3 length is 13 residues. The germline V gene has CDR1 MNHNS and CDR2 SASEGT. Whole-study results and caveats: Circulating CD4+ and CD8+ T cells showed clonal expansion by week 6 at 0.1 to 3.0 mg/kg.

Sequences were derived from CD4+ or CD8+ T cells sorted from blood, sampled in a trial of the OX40 agonist ivuxolimab. The receptor comes from an adult with an advanced solid tumor such as melanoma, head and neck, liver or kidney cancer. The genes are TRBV6-1 and TRBJ2-5, with a possible D match to TRBD2 (5 bases). The CDR3 sequence is CASRDWLQETQYF. CDR3 DNA: TGTGCCAGCAGGGACTGGCTTCAAGAGACCCAGTACTTC.